This T cell receptor beta chain was captured by sequencing in a study of cytomegalovirus exposure and HLA in healthy donors. Study details: Most genotyped donors, 75% to 85% of about 360, had Caucasian-associated genetic ancestry. Points from the study as a whole: As was reported, the HLA-A and HLA-B alleles of most subjects were accurately predicted from TCR beta sequences. Later analysis associated a missense DCLRE1C variant with TCR beta V- and J-gene trimming.

PCR primers comprised 60 Vbeta and 13 Jbeta primers. Authors' analysis steps: Later work found 80 million to 85 million unique TCR beta chains, with about 10 million shared. The assay was immunoSEQ multiplex PCR, and TCRdb's table has in-frame clones only and misses some. The V and J calls and clone size were taken over from that table, and D and trimming were inferred from the DNA. This table has about 210,000 clones, 80% to 90% appearing once. Details on this clone: The antigen remains unidentified.

Germline V gene sequence: CDR1 LGHNA, CDR2 YNFKEQ. Trimming pared 7 bases from V and 10 bases from J, leaving 22 bases between. The CDR3 totals 14 residues. The receptor comes from a man in his forties in good health and CMV-seropositive. The sequenced sample consisted of PBMCs. This chain joins TRBV4-2 and TRBJ2-5, with D maybe TRBD1 (6 bases). The CDR3 DNA reads TGTGCCAGCATCGAAACTCCGGGACATCCCGTCCAGTACTTC. Protein product: CASIETPGHPVQYF.